This T cell receptor beta chain was found in a study of blood T cell repertoires in COVID-19. Study information: The United States, Italy and Spain were the sources of the acute and convalescent COVID-19 samples.

This clone came up once. Germline CDR1 and CDR2: SNHLY and FYNNEI. V shed 6 bases, J shed 0 bases, and the junction held 8 bases outside the gene matches. The CDR3 contains 16 residues. Per the study methods: Researchers report that nucleated cell counts were estimated from reference gene primer amplification. TCRdb's table, derived via immunoSEQ multiplex PCR, lists solely in-frame clones and lacks some. The D gene and trimming were derived from the DNA, and the V and J assignments and clone size from that table. The sample includes under 250,000 clones, 80% of them seen just once. Source material: peripheral blood. This clonotype was sampled from a woman between 65 and 79 years old with acute or convalescent COVID-19. The V call is TRBV2, the J call TRBJ2-1; 7 bases are a match to TRBD2. The CDR3 DNA follows: TGTGCCAGCAGAAAACTAGCGTCCAGCTCCTACAATGAGCAGTTCTTC. Its protein product is CASRKLASSSYNEQFF.